The 23 T cell receptor beta chains presented below share a single source sample, sequenced in a study of shared clonotypes between healthy human individuals. Only in-frame clones appear in the TCRdb table, and some are missing; sequencing was by immunoSEQ multiplex PCR. The sample records around 1,000,000 clones, about 72% being singletons. The sample consisted of memory CD4+ T cells from PBMCs. Subset in this sample: CD45RA-negative fraction. Receptors were obtained from a man between 18 and 35 years old in good health. Some clones in this sample may be carry-over from other donors' samples.

This clone was seen a few times. V gene TRBV6-6 combines with J gene TRBJ1-5; the match to TRBD1 covers 7 bases. V shed 8 bases, J shed 4 bases, and the junction held 5 bases outside the gene matches. The CDR3 has 13 amino acids. The germline CDR1 and CDR2 sequences are MNHNY and SVGAGI (reference sequence). This CDR3 is CASARQGNQPQHF. The CDR3 nucleotides are TGTGCCAGCGCAAGACAGGGTAATCAGCCCCAGCATTTT.

The chain employs TRBV5-1 and TRBJ2-3; a possible D gene is TRBD1 (7 bases). This CDR3 comprises 16 residues. CDR1 is SGHRS and CDR2 is YFSETQ in the germline V gene. V lost 2 bases to trimming and J lost 1 base, with 14 bases between them. CDR3 coding DNA: TGCGCCAGCAGCTTACAGGGGCGGGACCGCACAGATACGCAGTATTTT. This sequence encodes CASSLQGRDRTDTQYF. The full variable domain, in which reference TRBV5-1 and TRBJ2-3 provide the parts outside the CDR3, is KAGVTQTPRYLIKTRGQQVTLSCSPISGHRSVSWYQQTPGQGLQFLFEYFSETQRNKGNFPGRFSGRQFSNSRSEMNVSTLELGDSALYLCASSLQGRDRTDTQYFGPGTRLTVL.

This chain links TRBV7-9 with TRBJ2-7, with 8 nucleotides matching TRBD1. V was clipped by 1 base and J by 4 bases; unmatched bases: 6. This CDR3 has 15 amino acids. Germline assignment: CDR1 SEHNR and CDR2 FQNEAQ (reference sequence). As DNA, the CDR3 is TGTGCCAGCAGCTTAGATGGGGGGACAGGATACGAGCAGTACTTC. It translates to CASSLDGGTGYEQYF.

Only one count was recorded for this clone. The identical CDR3 is also encoded by other nucleotide sequences in the sample. The rearrangement links TRBV27 to TRBJ1-6; D is ambiguous. Germline CDR1 and CDR2: MNHEY and SMNVEV (reference sequence). This CDR3 is built from 12 residues. Trimming took 2 bases from V and 6 from J, leaving 2 bases between them. The CDR3 here is CASSLSNSPLHF. The CDR3 coding sequence is TGTGCCAGCAGTTTAAGTAATTCACCCCTCCACTTT.

The rearrangement uses TRBV7-9 and TRBJ2-7, with 9 nucleotides matching TRBD2. The CDR3 extends over 14 amino acids. Trimming removed 5 bases from V and 2 bases from J; junction bases left unmatched: 4. Looked up from germline, CDR1 is SEHNR and CDR2 is FQNEAQ (reference sequence). CDR3 DNA: TGTGCCAGCAGCCCTAGCGGGGCCACCTACGAGCAGTACTTC. It specifies CASSPSGATYEQYF.

The chain recombines TRBV6-4 with TRBJ2-4, with 7 positions matching TRBD2. The germline V gene has CDR1 MRHNA and CDR2 SNTAGT. CDR3 size: 16 residues. Trimming at V came to 8 bases and at J to 0 bases, leaving 10 bases not matched to a gene. The CDR3 nucleotides read TGTGCCAGCGGAAATCTAGCGGAACTAGCCAAAAACATTCAGTACTTC. Its translation is CASGNLAELAKNIQYF.

Many counts were recorded for this clone. The same CDR3 also results from other DNA sequences found in this sample. V usage is TRBV29-1 and J usage is TRBJ1-5; D is uncertain. V was cut by 4 bases and J by 1 base, with 11 bases left in between. From germline, CDR1 is SQVTM and CDR2 ANQGSEA. The CDR3 is 14 amino acids. The CDR3 DNA follows: TGCAGCGTTGGAGAGCAATACAGCAATCAGCCCCAGCATTTT. The encoded protein is CSVGEQYSNQPQHF.

The chain carries TRBV30 and TRBJ2-7, with TRBD1 identical over 7 bases. The CDR3 runs to 13 residues. Germline V lookup: CDR1 GTSNPN, CDR2 SVGIG (reference sequence). The V gene end was trimmed by 5 bases and the J gene end by 3 bases; junction bases not matched to a gene: 7. The CDR3 loop reads CAWGKQGRYEQYF. The CDR3 DNA follows: TGTGCCTGGGGTAAACAGGGGCGCTACGAGCAGTACTTC.

V is TRBV29-1 and J is TRBJ2-3, with D hard to call. The CDR3 spans 11 residues. In germline, CDR1 is SQVTM, CDR2 ANQGSEA. CDR3 loop: CSGRAGDTQYF. For the CDR3, the DNA is TGCAGTGGACGAGCCGGGGATACGCAGTATTTT.

To note about this clone: Other DNA variants within this sample encode the same CDR3. The V and J genes are TRBV4-2 and TRBJ1-2; TRBD1 matches at 8 bases. The germline V gene has CDR1 LGHNA and CDR2 YNFKEQ. V lost 4 bases, J lost 13 bases, and 8 bases stayed unmatched. CDR3 length equals 12 residues. This chain's CDR3 is CASSLDREVCTF. CDR3 nucleotide sequence: TGTGCCAGCAGCCTGGACAGGGAGGTATGCACCTTC.

CDR3 coding DNA: TGTGCCAGCAGCTGGGCTAGGGGGGAGACCCAGTACTTC. Translation gives CASSWARGETQYF. This sequence joins TRBV7-8 and TRBJ2-5; maybe TRBD1 (6 bases). The CDR3 is 13 amino acids. The V end lost 4 bases, the J end lost 5 bases, and 11 bases lay between the germline ends. Germline CDR1 and CDR2: SGHVS and FQNEAQ.

To note about this clone: Being one base from a much bigger clone, this may be a read error. The chain joins TRBV4-2 to TRBJ2-5, with D perhaps assigned TRBD1 or TRBD2 (5 bases each). The CDR3 extends over 14 amino acids. Germline V lookup: CDR1 LGHNA, CDR2 YNFKEQ. V was trimmed by 4 bases and J by 3 bases, leaving 12 bases between them. Here the CDR3 reads CASSPREGKETQYF. For the CDR3, the DNA is TGTGCCAGCAGCCCACGTGAGGGGAAAGAGACCCAGTACTTC.

In DNA, the CDR3 is TGTGCCAGCAGTTACAGTGGGGGGGAAGGGGAGACCCAGTACTTC. Amino acid sequence: CASSYSGGEGETQYF. The chain carries TRBV6-5 and TRBJ2-5; 7 positions match TRBD2. Germline V gives CDR1 MNHEY, CDR2 SVGAGI. This CDR3 comprises 15 residues. V was pared by 2 bases and J by 5 bases, with 8 bases of the junction left unmatched.

The chain has TRBV18 and TRBJ1-2; no firm D call. The CDR3 totals 15 residues. CDR1 and CDR2 from the germline V gene are KGHSH and LQKENI. Trimming removed 0 bases at V and 2 bases at J, with 10 bases between. The CDR3 is CASSPPQVGNYGYTF. The CDR3 DNA sequence: TGTGCCAGCTCACCACCGCAGGTTGGCAACTATGGCTACACCTTC.

The J gene is TRBJ2-5, the V gene TRBV27; TRBD2 agrees at 11 bases. Germline assignment: CDR1 MNHEY and CDR2 SMNVEV (reference sequence). The junction had 15 bases not matched to a gene; V was cut back by 5 bases and J by 4 bases. This CDR3 has 18 amino acids. For the CDR3, the DNA is TGTGCCAGCAGTCAATTAAGTCCCGTACTAGCGGGAGTAGAGACCCAGTACTTC. Amino acids: CASSQLSPVLAGVETQYF.

The V call is TRBV5-4, the J call TRBJ2-2, with 10 bases aligning to TRBD1. This CDR3 is 15 amino acids long. Germline values: CDR1 SGHNT, CDR2 YYREEE (reference sequence). Trimming removed 4 bases from V and 6 bases from J; junction bases left unmatched: 6. The CDR3: CASSKPGQGSGELFF. Written as DNA, the CDR3 is TGTGCCAGCAGCAAGCCGGGACAGGGGTCCGGGGAGCTGTTTTTT.

Of note for this clone: This sample also contains other DNA sequences that code for the same CDR3. V gene TRBV5-1 combines with J gene TRBJ2-2, with D uncertain. This CDR3 spans 13 amino acids. Germline values: CDR1 SGHRS, CDR2 YFSETQ. Trimming left V 0 bases short and J 6 bases short, with 6 bases between. The CDR3 spells CASSLGQPGELFF. CDR3 nucleotides: TGCGCCAGCAGCTTGGGTCAGCCCGGGGAGCTGTTTTTT.

A note on this clone: At one of its ends the junction is not consistent with the germline gene, which may arise from a read error. The sample holds other DNA sequences that translate to the same CDR3. CDR3 in amino acids: CASSGRSGQLFF. The CDR3 DNA sequence: TGTGCCAGCAGTGGTCGGTCAGGACAGCTGTTCTTT. The rearrangement uses TRBV25-1 and TRBJ1-4; D might be TRBD1 (6 bases). The CDR3 spans 12 residues. Looked up from germline, CDR1 is MGHDK and CDR2 is SYGVNS.

This clone was detected only a few times. The chain is built from TRBV15 and TRBJ2-1; maybe TRBD1 (6 bases). This CDR3 is 17 amino acids long. Trimming cost V 6 bases and J 7 bases, with 25 bases left between them. Germline CDR1 LNHNV, CDR2 YYDKDF (reference sequence). The CDR3, as DNA: TGTGCCACCAGGATTCGCTCAGGGGCATACCTGGGGAATGAGCAGTTCTTC. Encoded protein: CATRIRSGAYLGNEQFF.

This rearrangement joins TRBV11-2 to TRBJ2-7, with TRBD1 matching 9 bases. V dropped 4 bases and J dropped 3; count of bases not matched to a gene: 7. Germline loops: CDR1 SGHAT, CDR2 FQNNGV. The CDR3 length is 15 residues. CDR3 region: CASSWDRDRVYEQYF. The CDR3 DNA reads TGTGCCAGCAGCTGGGACCGGGACAGGGTCTACGAGCAGTACTTC.

The chain joins TRBV5-6 to TRBJ2-5; 7 positions agree with TRBD2. From germline, CDR1 is SGHDT and CDR2 YYEEEE. After removal of 1 base from V and 3 bases from J, the junction contained 3 bases not matched to a gene. This CDR3 spans 14 amino acids. The CDR3 sequence: CASSLRGGEETQYF. The CDR3 coding sequence is TGTGCCAGCAGCTTGCGGGGAGGGGAAGAGACCCAGTACTTC.

This chain joins TRBV2 and TRBJ2-3; 8 positions match TRBD2. The ends lost 8 bases at V and 1 base at J; junction bases unmatched: 5. There are 14 residues in the CDR3. The germline CDR1 and CDR2 sequences are SNHLY and FYNNEI. CDR3 bases: TGTGCCAGCCAGCGGGAGATGGGCACAGATACGCAGTATTTT. This codes for CASQREMGTDTQYF.

The chain employs TRBV7-2 and TRBJ1-3; TRBD1 might be the D (5 bases). Trimming removed 4 bases from V and 2 bases from J, with 9 bases in between. This CDR3 is 14 amino acids long. CDR1 SGHTA and CDR2 FQGNSA come from the germline V gene. CDR3 in DNA: TGTGCCAGCAGCTCTAGGACACCTGGAAACACCATATATTTT. Translation gives CASSSRTPGNTIYF.